This TCR beta chain was profiled in a study of somatic mutations in cytotoxic T cells in rheumatoid arthritis. The method was immunoSEQ multiplex PCR; TCRdb's version includes in-frame clones alone and lacks a portion of them. The sample lists around 29,000 clones, 75% to 90% seen once, with just under 8.5% in the top ten. Trimming left V 3 bases short and J 0 bases short, with 8 bases between. Germline V gives CDR1 SEHNR, CDR2 FQNEAQ (reference sequence). The CDR3 covers 14 residues. This TCR was sampled from an adult with rheumatoid arthritis. This rearrangement joins TRBV7-9 to TRBJ2-5; no firm D call. Input material: CD8+ T cells sorted from blood. CDR3 amino acids: CASSLVADQETQYF. The CDR3 DNA reads TGTGCCAGCAGCTTGGTGGCAGACCAAGAGACCCAGTACTTC.